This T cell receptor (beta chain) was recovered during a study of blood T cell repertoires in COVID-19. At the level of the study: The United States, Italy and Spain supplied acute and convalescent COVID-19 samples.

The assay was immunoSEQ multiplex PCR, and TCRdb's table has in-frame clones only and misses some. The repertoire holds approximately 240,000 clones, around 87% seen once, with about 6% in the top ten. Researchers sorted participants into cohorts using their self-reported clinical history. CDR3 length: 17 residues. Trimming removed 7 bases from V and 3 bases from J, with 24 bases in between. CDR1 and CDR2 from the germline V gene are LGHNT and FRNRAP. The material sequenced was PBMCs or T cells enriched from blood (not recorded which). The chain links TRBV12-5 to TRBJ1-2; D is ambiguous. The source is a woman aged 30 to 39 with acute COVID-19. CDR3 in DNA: TGTGCTAGTGCCCTGAAAACCTCCTACTTAAGCGACTATGGCTACACCTTC. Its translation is CASALKTSYLSDYGYTF.